The rows below give T cell receptor beta chains drawn from one sample of a study of T-cell reconstitution after alpha-beta-depleted transplantation in children. TCRdb itself ran the PCR reads through MiXCR, one entry per CDR3 protein. The repertoire includes over 150,000 distinct CDR3 sequences, approximately 6% of them detected once, and around 4.4% sits in the top ten. This sample comprised PBMCs, obtained before TCRalphabeta/CD19-depleted stem cell transplant. These receptors all stem from a girl younger than two with combined immunodeficiency, due to receive a stem cell transplant. Both conserved end residues are part of each CDR3.

v_gene,j_gene,CDR3aa
TRBV20-1,TRBJ1-5,CCARGDGVLSNQPQHF
TRBV29-1,TRBJ2-3,CSVEDPDPRNPWRTDTQYF
TRBV6-1,TRBJ2-1,CASSQLLAGGSYNEQFF
TRBV20-1,TRBJ1-1,CSVGRNTEAFF
TRBV7-2,TRBJ2-4,CASSRDRNIQYF
TRBV20-1,TRBJ2-1,CSARASHYNEQFF
TRBV29-1,TRBJ2-3,CSVLSVGSSTDTQYF
TRBV3-1,TRBJ1-5,CACSQDVGANQPQHF
TRBV6-2/TRBV6-3,TRBJ1-1,CASSYFPWSPALDMNTEAFF
TRBV7-9,TRBJ2-4,CASSRGGGEWKNIQYF
TRBV11-1,TRBJ2-7,CASSLSAASPYLSYEQYF
TRBV19,TRBJ2-3,CASTPTSWSDTQYF
TRBV29-1,TRBJ2-6,CSVVGQGGSGANVLTF
TRBV7-2,TRBJ2-3,CASSLDRERPTDTQYF
TRBV28,TRBJ2-2,CASSREWDVYTGELFF
TRBV29-1,TRBJ1-2,CSVAPGGIHYGYTF
TRBV27,TRBJ2-3,CASSFWLADTQYF
TRBV7-9,TRBJ2-7,CASSPLDYEQYF
TRBV11-2,TRBJ2-5,CASSLPWETQYF
TRBV6-5,TRBJ2-2,CASSYSSGGASGELFF
TRBV27,TRBJ1-2,CASSPQGRDYGYTF
TRBV7-2,TRBJ2-5,CASSLSGETQYF
TRBV6-2/TRBV6-3,TRBJ2-1,CASTPAGTLNNEQFF
TRBV27,TRBJ2-7,CASSLSGANEQYF
TRBV4-1,TRBJ2-1,CASSQDRSAGLSVEQFF
TRBV2,TRBJ2-1,CTSCFHIRLAGVNYNEQFF
TRBV3-1,TRBJ2-5,CASSQEGGGGYQETQYF
TRBV20-1,TRBJ2-3,CSASRGGRTDTQYF
TRBV9,TRBJ2-3,CASSASRGQRTSRTDTQYF
TRBV7-8,TRBJ1-2,CASSLVATNYGYTF
TRBV28,TRBJ1-5,CASSFGQFQPQHF
TRBV20-1,TRBJ2-7,CSAPARDYAYEQYF
TRBV20-1,TRBJ2-5,CSFGQTGQETQYF
TRBV5-1,TRBJ2-3,CASSLSPGVEDTQYF
TRBV29-1,TRBJ2-6,CSVESQGKVAGANVLTF
TRBV7-8,TRBJ1-1,CASSLGGFGTEAFF
TRBV5-1,TRBJ2-3,CASTSLAAPFTDTQYF
TRBV12-3/TRBV12-4,TRBJ2-1,CASSLGSGTYNEQFF
TRBV29-1,TRBJ2-3,CSVEEGLAGGSTDTQYF
TRBV6-2/TRBV6-3,TRBJ2-7,CATRSVSMYEQYF
TRBV6-1,TRBJ1-2,CASQGYGYTF